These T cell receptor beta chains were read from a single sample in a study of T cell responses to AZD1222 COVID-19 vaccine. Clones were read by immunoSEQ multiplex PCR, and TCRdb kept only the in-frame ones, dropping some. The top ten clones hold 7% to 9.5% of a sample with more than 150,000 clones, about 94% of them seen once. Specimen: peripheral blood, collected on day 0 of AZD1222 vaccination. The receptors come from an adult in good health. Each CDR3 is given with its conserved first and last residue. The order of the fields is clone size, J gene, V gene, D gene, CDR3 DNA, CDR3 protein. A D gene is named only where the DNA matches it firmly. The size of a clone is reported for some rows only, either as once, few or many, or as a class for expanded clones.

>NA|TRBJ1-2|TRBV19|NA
TGTGCCAGTAGTCCCTTCGTGCAGGGCCCCGGCTACACCTTC
CASSPFVQGPGYTF
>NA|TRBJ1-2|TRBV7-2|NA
TGTGCCAGCAGCTTAGATCTGGGCCATGGCTACACCTTC
CASSLDLGHGYTF
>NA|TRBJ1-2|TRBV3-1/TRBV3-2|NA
TGTGCCAGCAGCCAAGGACAGAACTATGGCTACACCTTC
CASSQGQNYGYTF
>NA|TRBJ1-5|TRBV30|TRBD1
TGTGCCTGGAGTGAAACGAGAGGGACAGCTAATCAGCCCCAGCATTTT
CAWSETRGTANQPQHF
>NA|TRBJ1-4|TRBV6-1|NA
TGTGCCAGCAGTGAGAGGACAGATGAAAAACTGTTTTTT
CASSERTDEKLFF
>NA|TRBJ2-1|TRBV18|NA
TGTGCCAGCTCACCAGCCGGGACCCACCTCAATGAGCAGTTCTTC
CASSPAGTHLNEQFF
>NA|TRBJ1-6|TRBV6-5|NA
TGTGCCAGCAGTTTTCCAGCGGTCGGGTCACCCCTCCACTTT
CASSFPAVGSPLHF
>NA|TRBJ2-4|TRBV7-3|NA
TGTGCCAGCAGCTCCTCCTTAGCCAAAAACATTCAGTACTTC
CASSSSLAKNIQYF
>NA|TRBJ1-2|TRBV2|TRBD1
TGTGCCAGCAGATTGGGACAGACCTATGGCTACACCTTC
CASRLGQTYGYTF
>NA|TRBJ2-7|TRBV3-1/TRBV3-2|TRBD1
TGTGCCAGCAGCCAAGGGACAGGGGTGGGCGAGCAGTACTTC
CASSQGTGVGEQYF
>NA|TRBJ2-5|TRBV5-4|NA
TGTGCCAGCAGCTTGGCGGGATCGGGACAAGAGACCCAGTACTTC
CASSLAGSGQETQYF
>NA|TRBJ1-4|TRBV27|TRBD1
TGTGCCAGCAGTCCCGGGACAGCAGCAACTAATGAAAAACTGTTTTTT
CASSPGTAATNEKLFF
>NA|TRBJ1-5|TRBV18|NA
TGTGCCAGCTCACCTGACAGCGAGTATAGCAATCAGCCCCAGCATTTT
CASSPDSEYSNQPQHF
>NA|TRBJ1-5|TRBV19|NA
TGTGCCAGTAGTATGGCGTGGGGGGGGTATAGCAATCAGCCCCAGCATTTT
CASSMAWGGYSNQPQHF
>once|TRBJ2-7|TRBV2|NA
TGTGCCACCTCATCCGGGACTTTGACCTACGAGCAGTACTTC
CATSSGTLTYEQYF
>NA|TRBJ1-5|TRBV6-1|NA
TGTGCCAGCAGTGATACAGGGTGGAGCAATCAGCCCCAGCATTTT
CASSDTGWSNQPQHF
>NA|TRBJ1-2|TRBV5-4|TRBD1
TGTGCCAGCAGCTTGAGGGACAGGGGGCTCTATGGCTACACCTTC
CASSLRDRGLYGYTF
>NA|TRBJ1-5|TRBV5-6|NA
TGTGCCAGCAGCTTCGGCAGGAGTCAGCCCCAGCATTTT
CASSFGRSQPQHF
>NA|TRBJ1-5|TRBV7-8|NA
TGTGCCAGCAGCGCCGACAGCAGCAATCAGCCCCAGCATTTT
CASSADSSNQPQHF
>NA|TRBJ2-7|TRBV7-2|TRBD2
TGTGCCACCCAGGGGCTAGCGGGAGGTCCCGAGCAGTACTTC
CATQGLAGGPEQYF
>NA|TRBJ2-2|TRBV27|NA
TGTGCCAGCAGTTTAGTCGGAGGATTCACCGGGGAGCTGTTTTTT
CASSLVGGFTGELFF
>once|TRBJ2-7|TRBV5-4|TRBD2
TGTGCCAGCAGCTTGGCGCCTAGCGGGAGTCTCCACGAGCAGTACTTC
CASSLAPSGSLHEQYF
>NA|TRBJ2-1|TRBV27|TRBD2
TGTGCCAGCAGTTTAGAGACTAGCGGCAACAATGAGCAGTTCTTC
CASSLETSGNNEQFF
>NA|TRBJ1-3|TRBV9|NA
TGTGCCAGCAGCGAAGGGACCCTGGGGGGAAACACCATATATTTT
CASSEGTLGGNTIYF
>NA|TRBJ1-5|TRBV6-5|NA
TGTGCCAGCAGGTACAGGGCCAATCAGCCCCAGCATTTT
CASRYRANQPQHF
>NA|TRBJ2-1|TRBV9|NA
TGTGCCAGCAGCGTAGGTGGACCGAACTCCTACAATGAGCAGTTCTTC
CASSVGGPNSYNEQFF
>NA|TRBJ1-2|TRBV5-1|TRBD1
TGCGCCAGCAGCCCGGGACAGCAGAGCTATGGCTACACCTTC
CASSPGQQSYGYTF
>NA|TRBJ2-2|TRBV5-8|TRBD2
TGTGCCAGCAGCTTGTCGGACAGGGTCCTAGCGGGAGTTCTCGGGGAGCTGTTTTTT
CASSLSDRVLAGVLGELFF
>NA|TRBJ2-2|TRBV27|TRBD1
TGTGCCAGCAGTCTACAGGGGAACGGGGAGCTGTTTTTT
CASSLQGNGELFF
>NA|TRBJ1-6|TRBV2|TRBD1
TGTGCCAGCATGGGGGACAGGGGGAATTCACCCCTCCACTTT
CASMGDRGNSPLHF
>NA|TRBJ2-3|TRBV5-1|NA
TGCGCCAGCAGCACGACAGCGAGGGATACGCAGTATTTT
CASSTTARDTQYF
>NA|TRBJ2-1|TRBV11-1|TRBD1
TGTGCCAGCAGCTTAGTCGCGACAGGGAAAAATGAGCAGTTCTTC
CASSLVATGKNEQFF
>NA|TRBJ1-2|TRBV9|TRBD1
TGTGCCAGCAGCGTAGGGCCGGGACAGGGGGCGGATGGCTACACCTTC
CASSVGPGQGADGYTF
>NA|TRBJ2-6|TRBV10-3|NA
TGTGCCATCAGTGAGTCTCCGGAAAACTCTGGGGCCAACGTCCTGACTTTC
CAISESPENSGANVLTF
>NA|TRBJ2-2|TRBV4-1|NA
TGCGCCAGCAGCCAAGCCCCGGGCGGCCCCGCCGGGGAGCTGTTTTTT
CASSQAPGGPAGELFF
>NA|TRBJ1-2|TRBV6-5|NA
TGTGCCAGCAGTCCGACAGTCTTTTATGGCTACACCTTC
CASSPTVFYGYTF
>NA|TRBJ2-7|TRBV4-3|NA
TGCGCCAGCAGCCAAGGAGACTGTTACTCCTACGAGCAGTACTTC
CASSQGDCYSYEQYF
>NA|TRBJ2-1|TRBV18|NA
TGTGCCAGCTCACAAGGGCGTGAGCAGTTCTTC
CASSQGREQFF
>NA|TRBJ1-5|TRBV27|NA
TGTGCCAGCAGGTCCGGGGGGCCCCAGCATTTT
CASRSGGPQHF
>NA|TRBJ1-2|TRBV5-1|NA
TGCGCCAGCAGCTTGGGCATGGAGCAGGGTGGCTACACCTTC
CASSLGMEQGGYTF